Following are 32 T cell receptor beta chains from one sample sequenced in a study of T cell responses to AZD1222 COVID-19 vaccine. Measured with immunoSEQ multiplex PCR; TCRdb has only the in-frame clones, and not every one. This table holds roughly 49,000 clones, roughly 80% found once. The material was peripheral blood, obtained on day 0 of AZD1222 vaccination. These receptors originate from an adult in good health.

The genes are TRBV24-1 and TRBJ2-2; 9 bases are a match to TRBD1. This CDR3 spans 15 amino acids. Germline V gene data show CDR1 as KGHDR and CDR2 as SFDVKD. V gave up 6 bases and J gave up 3 bases; unmatched junction bases: 4. CDR3 in DNA: TGTGCCACCAGTAACAGGGGGCTTGACACCGGGGAGCTGTTTTTT. It codes for CATSNRGLDTGELFF.

CDR3 in DNA: TGCGCCAGCAGCCAGACCGGAGCGGGAGGGCCTATAGATACGCAGTATTTT. It is translated as CASSQTGAGGPIDTQYF. The chain combines TRBV4-1 with TRBJ2-3; TRBD2 aligns across 10 bases. Trimming at V came to 3 bases and at J to 5 bases, leaving 11 bases not matched to a gene. CDR3 length: 17 residues. Germline V gives CDR1 MGHRA, CDR2 YSYEKL.

The rearrangement uses TRBV5-1 and TRBJ1-4, with D perhaps matching TRBD1 (6 bases). Between the trimmed V and J ends, which lost 4 bases and 7 bases, there was a span of 17 bases. There are 15 residues in the CDR3. Germline-derived CDR1 and CDR2 are SGHRS and YFSETQ. Here the CDR3 reads CASSTGTDEGEKLFF. The DNA of the CDR3 is TGCGCCAGCAGCACAGGGACCGATGAGGGTGAAAAACTGTTTTTT.

This rearrangement joins TRBV19 to TRBJ2-4; 8 bases line up with TRBD1. V lost 2 bases, J lost 6 bases, and 3 bases stayed unmatched. This CDR3 is 14 amino acids long. Germline loops: CDR1 LNHDA, CDR2 SQIVND (reference sequence). In nucleotides, the CDR3 is TGTGCCAGTAGTATACAGGGGGCGGGAAACATTCAGTACTTC. Translated, it gives CASSIQGAGNIQYF.

V and J are TRBV29-1 and TRBJ2-2, with no clear D. CDR3 length equals 14 residues. CDR1 and CDR2 from the germline V gene are SQVTM and ANQGSEA. Trimming pared 5 bases from V and 3 bases from J, leaving 13 bases between. CDR3 in amino acids: CSVSPTVYTGELFF. The CDR3 DNA follows: TGCAGCGTTAGCCCGACGGTCTACACCGGGGAGCTGTTTTTT.

The chain recombines TRBV29-1 with TRBJ2-2, with D tentatively TRBD2 (6 bases). This CDR3 is built from 16 residues. Germline CDR1 and CDR2: SQVTM and ANQGSEA. CDR3 nucleotide sequence: TGCAGTATAGAGAGGGTTCGCGGGATAAACACCGGGGAGCTGTTTTTT. Amino acid sequence: CSIERVRGINTGELFF.

V and J are TRBV29-1 and TRBJ1-1; 7 nucleotides align to TRBD1. CDR3 length: 13 amino acids. Trimming at V came to 4 bases and at J to 1 base, leaving 3 bases not matched to a gene. CDR1 and CDR2 from the germline V gene are SQVTM and ANQGSEA. In nucleotides, the CDR3 is TGCAGCGTTGCGAGACAGGGGAACACTGAAGCTTTCTTT. This gives the protein CSVARQGNTEAFF.

This CDR3 reads CATSIFLMGAEDEQFF. The CDR3 nucleotides read TGTGCCACCAGCATCTTCCTCATGGGGGCGGAGGATGAGCAGTTCTTC. V is TRBV15 and J is TRBJ2-1; possibly TRBD1 for D (6 bases). The CDR3 has 16 residues. Germline V gene data show CDR1 as LNHNV and CDR2 as YYDKDF (reference sequence). V dropped 4 bases and J dropped 8 bases, with 21 bases sitting between them.

The chain employs TRBV11-2 and TRBJ2-2, with D perhaps matching TRBD1 or TRBD2 (7 bases each). CDR3 length: 15 amino acids. The V end lost 2 bases, the J end lost 7 bases, and 14 bases lay between the germline ends. In germline, CDR1 is SGHAT, CDR2 FQNNGV. CDR3: CASSLIQGRGGELFF. CDR3 DNA: TGTGCCAGCAGCTTAATACAGGGGAGGGGCGGGGAGCTGTTTTTT. Looking up the rest from reference TRBV11-2 and TRBJ2-2 gives the full variable domain: EAGVAQSPRYKIIEKRQSVAFWCNPISGHATLYWYQQILGQGPKLLIQFQNNGVVDDSQLPKDRFSAERLKGVDSTLKIQPAKLEDSAVYLCASSLIQGRGGELFFGEGSRLTVL.

By proportion, this clone is medium-sized. This sequence joins TRBV5-1 and TRBJ1-1, with a weak D call TRBD1 (5 bases). From germline, CDR1 is SGHRS and CDR2 YFSETQ. Trimming pared 4 bases from V and 4 bases from J, leaving 14 bases between. The CDR3 is 14 residues long. As DNA, the CDR3 is TGCGCCAGCAGCCCGGGGACCCCCAGCACTGAAGCTTTCTTT. Protein sequence: CASSPGTPSTEAFF. Drawing the rest from reference TRBV5-1 and TRBJ1-1, the complete variable domain is KAGVTQTPRYLIKTRGQQVTLSCSPISGHRSVSWYQQTPGQGLQFLFEYFSETQRNKGNFPGRFSGRQFSNSRSEMNVSTLELGDSALYLCASSPGTPSTEAFFGQGTRLTVV.

V gene TRBV7-9 combines with J gene TRBJ2-5; D possibly matches TRBD1 or TRBD2 (5 bases each). V gave up 5 bases and J gave up 8 bases, with 12 bases separating them. CDR3 length equals 12 residues. Germline V lookup: CDR1 SEHNR, CDR2 FQNEAQ (reference sequence). CDR3 coding DNA: TGTGCCAGCAGCCGGGGCGTTGGTACCCAGTACTTC. This codes for CASSRGVGTQYF.

The chain combines TRBV11-2 with TRBJ2-6; D remains ambiguous. The germline V gene encodes CDR1 SGHAT and CDR2 FQNNGV. CDR3 length equals 17 residues. Trimming took 4 bases from V and 0 from J, leaving 13 bases between them. CDR3 coding DNA: TGTGCCAGCAGCTCACAAATTTTGAGCTCTGGGGCCAACGTCCTGACTTTC. This sequence encodes CASSSQILSSGANVLTF.

CDR3 sequence reads: CASSPPGGRAGDTQYF. DNA of the CDR3: TGTGCCAGCAGCCCCCCCGGTGGGAGGGCGGGAGATACGCAGTATTTT. The chain combines TRBV7-2 with TRBJ2-3; 7 bases line up with TRBD2. Germline-derived CDR1 and CDR2 are SGHTA and FQGNSA. V shed 5 bases and J 5 bases; nucleotides not matched to a gene: 13. The CDR3 extends over 16 amino acids.

This rearrangement joins TRBV5-4 to TRBJ2-3; the match to TRBD2 covers 14 bases. Germline V lookup: CDR1 SGHNT, CDR2 YYREEE (reference sequence). J was trimmed by 0 bases and V by 4 bases; bases with no gene match: 4. The CDR3 spans 17 residues. The CDR3 region is CASSLRLAGGSTDTQYF. The CDR3, as DNA: TGTGCCAGCAGCCTACGACTAGCGGGGGGGAGCACAGATACGCAGTATTTT.

The genes are TRBV7-2 and TRBJ2-7, with D maybe TRBD1 (6 bases). The CDR3 totals 16 residues. V gave up 2 bases and J gave up 2 bases, with 16 bases separating them. Germline V gene sequence: CDR1 SGHTA, CDR2 FQGNSA. The CDR3 is CASSLLLQGPPYEQYF. The DNA for the CDR3 is TGTGCCAGCAGCTTATTGCTACAGGGTCCCCCCTACGAGCAGTACTTC.

The table lists this clone with a count of one. The chain has TRBV14 and TRBJ2-7; 13 nucleotides line up with TRBD2. V dropped 2 bases and J dropped 5; count of bases not matched to a gene: 3. The germline V gene encodes CDR1 SGHDN and CDR2 FVKESK. CDR3 size: 15 residues. CDR3 sequence: CASSQRTSGRDEQYF. The CDR3 DNA reads as TGTGCCAGCAGCCAACGGACTAGCGGGAGAGACGAGCAGTACTTC.

The chain is built from TRBV10-3 and TRBJ2-3; D is unclear. The germline gives CDR1 ENHRY, CDR2 SYGVKD. The CDR3 length is 15 residues. V gave up 0 bases and J gave up 5 bases, with 12 bases separating them. The CDR3 loop is CAISESGNFKDTQYF. The CDR3 coding sequence is TGTGCCATCAGTGAGTCGGGTAACTTCAAAGATACGCAGTATTTT.

Here the CDR3 reads CASSSQTSGYEQYF. The CDR3 DNA is TGTGCCAGCAGCTCACAGACTAGTGGGTACGAGCAGTACTTC. The genes are TRBV9 and TRBJ2-7, with a possible D match to TRBD2 (6 bases). The CDR3 has 14 amino acids. CDR1 is SGDLS and CDR2 is YYNGEE in the germline V gene. Trimming stripped 4 bases from V and 4 bases from J, with 15 bases between.

This clone was recorded a few times. The chain uses TRBV4-2 and TRBJ1-6; D perhaps matches TRBD1 (5 bases). V was cut by 0 bases and J by 9 bases, with 15 bases left in between. CDR3 length equals 16 residues. The germline gives CDR1 LGHNA, CDR2 YNFKEQ. CDR3 DNA: TGTGCCAGCAGCCAAGATGTGGCAGGGTGGGGTTCACCCCTCCACTTT. Translation gives CASSQDVAGWGSPLHF.

This clone was recorded a few times. The chain couples TRBV6-2 or TRBV6-3 to TRBJ2-1; 10 bases map to TRBD2. Per germline, CDR1 MNHEY and CDR2 SVGEGT. Trimming cost V 5 bases and J 3 bases; bases outside gene matches: 4. This CDR3 has 15 residues. The CDR3 loop is CASSIAGGYYNEQFF. The CDR3 DNA follows: TGTGCCAGCAGTATAGCGGGAGGTTACTACAATGAGCAGTTCTTC.

This clone occurred a few times. The gene calls are TRBV28 and TRBJ1-2; D is ambiguous. Between the trimmed V and J ends, which lost 2 bases and 3 bases, there was a span of 10 bases. Germline CDR1 is MDHEN and CDR2 is SYDVKM. The CDR3 runs to 14 residues. CDR3 coding DNA: TGTGCCAGCAGTTTAGGCCAGCGTGACTATGGCTACACCTTC. As protein: CASSLGQRDYGYTF.

The rearrangement links TRBV5-4 to TRBJ2-5; tentatively, D is TRBD2 (6 bases). Germline values: CDR1 SGHNT, CDR2 YYREEE (reference sequence). The CDR3 is made up of 13 amino acids. The ends were cut back, 0 bases at V and 5 bases at J, with 8 bases in the middle. CDR3 sequence (DNA): TGTGCCAGCAGCTTGGGGGGGGAGGAGACCCAGTACTTC. It specifies CASSLGGEETQYF.

This clone was found a few times. The chain links TRBV7-2 to TRBJ1-4; possible D gene TRBD1, 6 bases. The germline CDR1 and CDR2 sequences are SGHTA and FQGNSA. The CDR3 is 16 residues long. Trimming shortened V by 2 bases and J by 7 bases, and 17 bases separated the two germline ends. CDR3 sequence: CASSLSLGGHGEKLFF. The CDR3 bases are TGTGCCAGCAGCTTAAGTTTGGGGGGGCACGGTGAAAAACTGTTTTTT.

V gene TRBV10-1 combines with J gene TRBJ2-3; possibly TRBD2 for D (6 bases). The V gene's germline CDR1 is WNHNN and CDR2 SYGVQD (reference sequence). Trimming removed 3 bases from V and 3 bases from J, with 13 bases in between. The CDR3 totals 15 residues. In DNA form, the CDR3 reads TGCGCCAGCAGTGAAGGGCTAGCGCAGACAGATACGCAGTATTTT. It is translated as CASSEGLAQTDTQYF.

This sequence joins TRBV6-5 and TRBJ1-2; D is perhaps TRBD1 (6 bases). From germline, CDR1 is MNHEY and CDR2 SVGAGI. The CDR3 extends over 14 amino acids. Trimming took off 6 bases at V and 12 bases at J, with 23 bases between the two ends. In DNA, the CDR3 is TGTGCCAGCAGCCTGTGGGGACAAAAGGCACCCCACACCTTC. As protein: CASSLWGQKAPHTF.

The chain uses TRBV11-2 and TRBJ1-1; D gene uncertain. The CDR3 runs 14 residues. In germline, CDR1 is SGHAT, CDR2 FQNNGV. V was cut by 3 bases and J by 4 bases, with 12 bases left in between. The CDR3 region is CASSFGTSATEAFF. DNA of the CDR3: TGTGCCAGCAGCTTCGGTACCTCCGCCACTGAAGCTTTCTTT. Together with reference TRBV11-2 and TRBJ1-1, the CDR3 gives the full variable domain: EAGVAQSPRYKIIEKRQSVAFWCNPISGHATLYWYQQILGQGPKLLIQFQNNGVVDDSQLPKDRFSAERLKGVDSTLKIQPAKLEDSAVYLCASSFGTSATEAFFGQGTRLTVV.

CDR3 in amino acids: CASSLRGQSYGYTF. As DNA, the CDR3 is TGTGCCAGCAGTTTAAGGGGGCAGAGCTATGGCTACACCTTC. The genes are TRBV27 and TRBJ1-2; 7 bases fit TRBD1. The CDR3 covers 14 residues. Germline V gives CDR1 MNHEY, CDR2 SMNVEV (reference sequence). V was clipped by 2 bases and J by 4 bases; unmatched bases: 4.

V and J are TRBV10-3 and TRBJ1-6; D call uncertain. The germline V gene has CDR1 ENHRY and CDR2 SYGVKD. There are 14 residues in the CDR3. The V gene lost 10 bases and the J gene lost 5 bases, with 15 bases spanning the gap. CDR3 nucleotide sequence: TGTGCCACCCGGAGGGAGGAGCATAATTCACCCCTCCACTTT. It codes for CATRREEHNSPLHF.

V usage is TRBV6-5 and J usage is TRBJ2-7, with 8 bases lining up with TRBD1. V lost 6 bases, J lost 6 bases, and 1 base stayed unmatched. The germline gives CDR1 MNHEY, CDR2 SVGAGI. The CDR3 loop spans 11 amino acids. This CDR3 is CASSGQGEQYF. The CDR3 nucleotides read TGTGCCAGCAGCGGACAGGGCGAGCAGTACTTC.

The rearrangement links TRBV6-5 to TRBJ1-1; TRBD1 is a possible D gene (5 bases). V was clipped by 6 bases and J by 1 base, with 12 bases between them. CDR1 is MNHEY, CDR2 SVGAGI, per germline. The CDR3 is 14 amino acids. CDR3 in amino acids: CASRSGTGNTEAFF. DNA for the CDR3: TGTGCCAGCAGAAGTGGGACGGGGAACACTGAAGCTTTCTTT.

Only a few counts were recorded for this clone. The V gene is TRBV11-2, the J gene TRBJ1-5; D is unresolved. V lost 0 bases and J 3 bases, leaving 3 bases between the germline ends. The CDR3 is 13 amino acids. Germline V gene sequence: CDR1 SGHAT, CDR2 FQNNGV. The CDR3 bases are TGTGCCAGCAGCTTAGAGATCAATCAGCCCCAGCATTTT. Translating gives CASSLEINQPQHF.

This clone was observed once. The chain has TRBV30 and TRBJ2-3; 8 positions agree with TRBD2. CDR1 GTSNPN and CDR2 SVGIG come from the germline V gene (reference sequence). The CDR3 runs to 15 residues. J was trimmed by 1 base and V by 6 bases; bases with no gene match: 9. The CDR3 sequence is CACSVAGRGTDTQYF. DNA for the CDR3: TGTGCCTGTTCAGTAGCGGGGAGAGGCACAGATACGCAGTATTTT.